Given below is one T cell receptor beta chain in context. This clone's antigen is unknown. Base quality data are lacking; no much larger clone is found one base away. Libraries were constructed by RT-PCR. The reads were generated on an Illumina HiSeq 2500. The public reads were reanalyzed by TCRdb: fastp trimming at Q25, MiXCR alignment, in-frame beta chains only. Each entry merges the rows of one CDR3 protein and shows their most common DNA and genes. For this sample there are 800,000 to 1,000,000 distinct CDR3 sequences; 21% appear just once. Roughly 10% of the sample goes to the ten largest clones. This sample was included in a study of response to subunit inactivated influenza vaccine (dated by TCRdb to 2016 to 2018). In the study overall: Deep quantitative profiling of the T cell receptor repertoire was used in the study to follow responses to a trivalent subunit inactivated influenza vaccine.

Reading the germline V gene gives CDR1 KGHDR and CDR2 SFDVKD. Inclusive of the bounding cysteine and phenylalanine, the CDR3 is 13 residues long. Here the CDR3 DNA is all that survives: 39 bases in frame from base 1. V is shortened by 3 bases, J by 5 bases, and the region joining them spans 7 bases. What the study reported, not specific to this receptor: The authors proposed that each seasonal influenza vaccination may bring in only a limited number of new T cells.

The sequence joins TRBV24-1 to TRBJ2-1, with the D gene uncertain. The TCR sequence derives from a man between 50 and 59 years old who received an inactivated influenza vaccine. Donor details come from another sample of the same person, matched by shared clones. The sequenced sample was PBMCs from blood, obtained 4 to 6 days after vaccination. Here is the DNA: TGTGCCACCAGTGATCCCTTAGACAATGAGCAGTTCTTC. Its translation reads: CATSDPLDNEQFF.